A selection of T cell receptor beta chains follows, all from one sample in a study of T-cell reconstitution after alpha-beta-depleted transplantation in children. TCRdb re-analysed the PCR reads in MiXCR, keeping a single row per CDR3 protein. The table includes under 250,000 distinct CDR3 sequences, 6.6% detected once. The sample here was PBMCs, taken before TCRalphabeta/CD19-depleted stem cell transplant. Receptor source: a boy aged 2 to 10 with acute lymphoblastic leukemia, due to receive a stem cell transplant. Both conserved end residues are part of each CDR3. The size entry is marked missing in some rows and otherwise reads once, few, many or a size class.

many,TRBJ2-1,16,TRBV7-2,CASSLEGGGSVNEQFF
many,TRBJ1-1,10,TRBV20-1,CSASVQRAFF
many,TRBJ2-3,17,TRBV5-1,CASSFAGTRTSTDTQYF
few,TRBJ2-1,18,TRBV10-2,CASSVGTSGHAPHNEQFF
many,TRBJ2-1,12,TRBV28,CASSWGPGEQFF
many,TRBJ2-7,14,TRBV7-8,CASSLRGRGYEQYF
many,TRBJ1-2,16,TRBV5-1,CASSLNLGTGGFGYTF
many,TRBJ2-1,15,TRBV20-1,CSARPGTVIYNEQFF
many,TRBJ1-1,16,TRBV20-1,CSASRRRSGINTEAFF
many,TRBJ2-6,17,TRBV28,CASSPNTLTSGANVLTF
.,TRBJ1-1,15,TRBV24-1,CATSESRHGHTEAFF
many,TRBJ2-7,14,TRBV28,CASSLRGQTYEQYF
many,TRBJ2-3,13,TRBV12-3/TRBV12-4,CASSLVRKDTQYF
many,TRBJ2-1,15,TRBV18,CASSPPGGRYNEQFF
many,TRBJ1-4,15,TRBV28,CASSFWTVDNEKLFF
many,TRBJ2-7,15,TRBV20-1,CSAIVRTGGINEQYF
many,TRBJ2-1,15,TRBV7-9,CASSPRQGTAAEQFF
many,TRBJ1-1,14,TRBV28,CASSFGNMNTEAFF
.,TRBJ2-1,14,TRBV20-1,CSAPLVLAGGPQFF
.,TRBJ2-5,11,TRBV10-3,CATRGGETQYF
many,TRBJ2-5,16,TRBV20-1,CSARARLAGVQETQYF
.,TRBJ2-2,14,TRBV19,CASSFGGGTGELFF
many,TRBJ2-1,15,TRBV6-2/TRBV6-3,CASSTPGSAGNEQFF
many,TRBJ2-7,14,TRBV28,CASSLPQGTYEQYF
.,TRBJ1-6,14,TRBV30,CAWSLADYNSPLHF
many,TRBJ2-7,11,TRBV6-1,CASKLSYEQYF
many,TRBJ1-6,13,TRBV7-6,CASSLEGGSPLHF
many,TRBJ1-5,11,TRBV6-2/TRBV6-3,CASSTGGGQHF
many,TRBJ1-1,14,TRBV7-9,CASTFLTENTEAFF
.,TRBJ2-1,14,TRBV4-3,CASSQEGPPHEQFF
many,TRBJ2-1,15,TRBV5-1,CASSSTGTNNNEQFF
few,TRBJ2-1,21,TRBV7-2,CASSLGLGRRGGALIYNEQFF
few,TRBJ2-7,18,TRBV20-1,CSARRVLAGGLFSYEQYF
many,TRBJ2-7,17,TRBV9,CASSASGTGTSTYEQYF
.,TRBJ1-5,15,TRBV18,CASSPPGQGPQPQHF
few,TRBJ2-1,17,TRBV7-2,CASSPSSLAGGPYEQFF
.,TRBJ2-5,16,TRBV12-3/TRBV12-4,CASSWGAGNTQETQYF
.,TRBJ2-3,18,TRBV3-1,CACCQAFRGRDESDTQYF
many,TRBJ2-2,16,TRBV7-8,CASSALGGQNTGELFF
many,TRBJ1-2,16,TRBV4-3,CASSQDLGSIGYGYTF
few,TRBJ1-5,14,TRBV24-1,CATSRRADNQPQHF
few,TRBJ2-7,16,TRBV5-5,CASSLAWQDRTYEQYF
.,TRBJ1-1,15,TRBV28,CASRPTGQGKTEAFF
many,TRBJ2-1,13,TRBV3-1,CASTSSDWNEQFF
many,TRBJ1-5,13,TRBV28,CASSFKVYQPQHF
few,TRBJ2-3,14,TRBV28,CASSPTPHRDTQYF
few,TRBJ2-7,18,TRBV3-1,CASSPTSGLSFHSYEQYF
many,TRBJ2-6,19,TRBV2,CASSSPDPGPLSGANVLTF